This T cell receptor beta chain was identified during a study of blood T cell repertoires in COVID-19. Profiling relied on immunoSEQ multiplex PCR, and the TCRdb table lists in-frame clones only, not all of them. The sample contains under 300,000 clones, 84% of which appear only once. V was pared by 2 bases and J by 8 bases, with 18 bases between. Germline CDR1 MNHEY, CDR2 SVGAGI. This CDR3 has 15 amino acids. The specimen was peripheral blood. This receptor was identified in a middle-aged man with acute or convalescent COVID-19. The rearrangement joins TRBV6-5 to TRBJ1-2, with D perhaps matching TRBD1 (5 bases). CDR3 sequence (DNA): TGTGCCAGCAGTTACGGGGGAGGGGCCTATAGCGGCTACACCTTC. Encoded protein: CASSYGGGAYSGYTF.